These T cell receptor beta chains were read from a single sample in a study of blood T cell repertoires in COVID-19. Using immunoSEQ multiplex PCR, the repertoire was profiled, and TCRdb retains in-frame clones only, with some absent. Here the sample spans 130,000 or so clones, 80% to 90% being singletons. Sequencing was done on a sample of peripheral blood. The receptors derive from a man in his 60s with active or convalescent COVID-19. Each CDR3 is given with its conserved first and last residue. D genes are given only for firm matches. Where a row states a size, it is once, few, many or the class of an expanded clone; other rows omit it.

.	TRBV28	TRBJ2-1	.	CASSLGTLSYNEQFF	TGTGCCAGCAGTTTAGGGACTCTATCCTACAATGAGCAGTTCTTC
TRBD1	TRBV18	TRBJ1-1	.	CASSYSGGWTEAFF	TGTGCCAGCTCATACTCAGGGGGCTGGACTGAAGCTTTCTTT
TRBD1	TRBV28	TRBJ1-2	.	CASSLGTGEYGYTF	TGTGCCAGCAGTTTAGGGACAGGGGAATATGGCTACACCTTC
.	TRBV28	TRBJ1-5	once	CASNAGTIRGEPQHF	TGTGCCAGCAACGCGGGGACCATCCGGGGGGAGCCCCAGCATTTT
.	TRBV4-2	TRBJ1-1	once	CASSQEGHQDTEAFF	TGTGCCAGCAGCCAAGAGGGACACCAGGACACTGAAGCTTTCTTT
TRBD2	TRBV4-2	TRBJ2-7	once	CASSQETSGSSYEQYF	TGTGCCAGCAGCCAAGAAACTAGCGGGTCCTCCTACGAGCAGTACTTC
TRBD1	TRBV29-1	TRBJ2-1	.	CSVAGTGAGDYSYNEQFF	TGCAGCGTTGCCGGGACAGGGGCGGGAGATTACTCCTACAATGAGCAGTTCTTC
TRBD2	TRBV7-2	TRBJ2-2	.	CASSFGRGGAVTGELFF	TGTGCCAGCAGCTTCGGTCGGGGGGGCGCGGTCACCGGGGAGCTGTTTTTT
TRBD2	TRBV7-2	TRBJ2-7	few	CASILLAGVGEQYF	TGTGCCAGCATCCTTCTAGCGGGAGTGGGTGAGCAGTACTTC
TRBD1	TRBV7-9	TRBJ1-2	.	CASSSQGAIYGYTF	TGTGCCAGCAGCTCACAGGGGGCAATCTATGGCTACACCTTC
.	TRBV28	TRBJ1-2	.	CASRLPRDNYGYTF	TGTGCCAGCAGGTTGCCTCGGGATAACTATGGCTACACCTTC
.	TRBV7-9	TRBJ1-2	.	CASSPRGLEGYGYTF	TGTGCCAGCAGCCCTAGGGGACTCGAGGGGTATGGCTACACCTTC
.	TRBV6-1	TRBJ1-4	.	CASSEIFGEGEKLFF	TGTGCCAGCAGTGAAATTTTTGGGGAGGGGGAAAAACTGTTTTTT
TRBD2	TRBV24-1	TRBJ2-3	.	CATSSTSGAGTDTQYF	TGTGCCACCAGTTCTACTAGCGGTGCTGGCACAGATACGCAGTATTTT
.	TRBV19	TRBJ1-2	.	CASSILVLTAYNPNYGYTF	TGTGCCAGTAGTATTTTAGTTTTGACAGCCTACAATCCTAACTATGGCTACACCTTC
TRBD1	TRBV28	TRBJ2-7	.	CASSLPGQIYEQYF	TGTGCCAGCAGTCTTCCGGGACAGATCTACGAGCAGTACTTC
.	TRBV7-9	TRBJ1-2	.	CASSFRSYGYTF	TGTGCCAGCAGTTTTAGGAGCTATGGCTACACCTTC
.	TRBV2	TRBJ2-5	.	CASSPNPTGQETQYF	TGTGCCAGCAGTCCCAACCCGACAGGACAAGAGACCCAGTACTTC
.	TRBV28	TRBJ1-5	.	CASSTQGNQPQHF	TGTGCCAGCAGCACACAGGGAAATCAGCCCCAGCATTTT
.	TRBV5-1	TRBJ2-7	.	CASSTGPSYEQYF	TGCGCCAGCAGCACAGGGCCTTCCTACGAGCAGTACTTC
.	TRBV27	TRBJ2-7	.	CASSWLLVNVYEQYF	TGTGCCAGCAGTTGGCTTCTAGTCAATGTGTACGAGCAGTACTTC
TRBD1	TRBV3-1/TRBV3-2	TRBJ2-7	.	CASGNQGAYEQYF	TGTGCCAGCGGCAATCAGGGGGCCTACGAGCAGTACTTC
TRBD2	TRBV9	TRBJ2-3	.	CASSVTSGRASTDTQYF	TGTGCCAGCAGCGTTACTAGCGGGAGGGCGAGCACAGATACGCAGTATTTT
.	TRBV3-1/TRBV3-2	TRBJ2-2	.	CASNSDYTGELFF	TGTGCCAGCAACTCCGATTACACCGGGGAGCTGTTTTTT
.	TRBV7-2	TRBJ1-3	many	CASSLDSGLGNTIYF	TGTGCCAGCAGCTTAGATTCGGGTCTCGGAAACACCATATATTTT
.	TRBV9	TRBJ2-3	.	CASSGRHSSTDTQYF	TGTGCCAGCAGCGGTCGACATTCTAGCACAGATACGCAGTATTTT
.	TRBV7-2	TRBJ1-5	.	CASSLYAGAGQPQHF	TGTGCCAGCAGCCTATATGCGGGGGCTGGACAGCCCCAGCATTTT
TRBD1	TRBV5-1	TRBJ1-2	.	CASSEGTGGFWGYTF	TGCGCCAGCAGCGAAGGGACAGGGGGCTTTTGGGGCTACACCTTC
TRBD2	TRBV3-1/TRBV3-2	TRBJ2-1	.	CASSQGPVWDSGRVNEQFF	TGTGCCAGCAGCCAAGGACCTGTGTGGGATAGCGGGAGGGTCAATGAGCAGTTCTTC
TRBD2	TRBV5-1	TRBJ2-1	.	CASSLGGLAGGNEQFF	TGCGCCAGCAGCTTGGGGGGACTAGCGGGAGGGAATGAGCAGTTCTTC
TRBD2	TRBV6-4	TRBJ2-3	.	CASSENPGLATDTQYF	TGTGCCAGCAGTGAGAACCCGGGACTAGCTACAGATACGCAGTATTTT
.	TRBV24-1	TRBJ1-5	once	CATSDRVNQPQHF	TGTGCCACCAGTGACAGGGTCAATCAGCCCCAGCATTTT
.	TRBV5-4	TRBJ2-5	.	CASSHGPSIVETQYF	TGTGCCAGCAGCCACGGTCCATCAATTGTGGAGACCCAGTACTTC
.	TRBV9	TRBJ2-3	.	CASSPGWATDTQYF	TGTGCCAGCAGCCCCGGCTGGGCCACAGATACGCAGTATTTT
.	TRBV24-1	TRBJ1-1	.	CATSDPNYTEAFF	TGTGCCACCAGTGATCCTAACTACACTGAAGCTTTCTTT
TRBD1	TRBV2	TRBJ1-5	.	CASSSQGATWFQPQHF	TGTGCCAGCAGCTCACAGGGGGCAACTTGGTTTCAGCCCCAGCATTTT
TRBD1	TRBV6-5	TRBJ1-3	once	CASSTQGAEGNTIYF	TGTGCCAGCAGTACACAGGGGGCTGAGGGAAACACCATATATTTT
.	TRBV6-2/TRBV6-3	TRBJ2-2	few	CASSYSTDTGELFF	TGTGCCAGCAGTTACTCCACGGACACCGGGGAGCTGTTTTTT
.	TRBV5-4	TRBJ1-1	once	CASSLQRKTEAFF	TGTGCCAGCAGCTTGCAGAGGAAGACTGAAGCTTTCTTT
TRBD1	TRBV18	TRBJ2-3	.	CASSPLGQGPQEDTQYF	TGTGCCAGCTCACCCTTGGGACAGGGGCCCCAAGAGGATACGCAGTATTTT
.	TRBV27	TRBJ1-1	.	CASSYGGQAFF	TGTGCCAGCTCGTACGGGGGGCAGGCTTTCTTT
TRBD1	TRBV27	TRBJ1-5	.	CASRRLQGGQPQHF	TGTGCCAGCAGACGACTACAGGGGGGGCAGCCCCAGCATTTT
TRBD2	TRBV7-9	TRBJ2-5	many	CASSLPNSAGDQETQYF	TGTGCCAGCAGCTTACCCAACTCGGCGGGAGATCAAGAGACCCAGTACTTC
TRBD1	TRBV6-5	TRBJ2-1	.	CASSPDRGPHNEQFF	TGTGCCAGCAGCCCGGACAGGGGGCCACACAATGAGCAGTTCTTC
.	TRBV5-1	TRBJ1-5	.	CASSPGSNSNQPQHF	TGCGCCAGCAGCCCGGGAAGCAATAGCAATCAGCCCCAGCATTTT
.	TRBV6-5	TRBJ1-2	.	CASSFGGTNYGYTF	TGTGCCAGCAGTTTTGGGGGCACAAACTATGGCTACACCTTC
.	TRBV2	TRBJ1-2	.	CASSEKGDNYGYTF	TGTGCCAGCAGTGAAAAGGGGGACAACTATGGCTACACCTTC
TRBD1	TRBV7-9	TRBJ1-5	.	CASSSEQGRSNQPQHF	TGTGCCAGCAGCTCTGAACAGGGGAGGAGCAATCAGCCCCAGCATTTT
.	TRBV6-5	TRBJ1-1	.	CASSLQGTEAFF	TGTGCCAGCAGTCTCCAGGGAACTGAAGCTTTCTTT
TRBD1	TRBV19	TRBJ2-7	.	CASTPTGVNEQYF	TGTGCCAGTACCCCCACAGGGGTCAACGAGCAGTACTTC
TRBD1	TRBV28	TRBJ1-2	.	CASTPGQGKRGYTF	TGTGCCAGCACTCCGGGACAGGGGAAACGTGGCTACACCTTC
.	TRBV18	TRBJ1-4	.	CASSPAYPGDDNEKLFF	TGTGCCAGCTCACCAGCCTATCCAGGGGACGATAATGAAAAACTGTTTTTT
.	TRBV3-1/TRBV3-2	TRBJ2-7	.	CASSASGEAYEQYF	TGTGCCAGCAGCGCATCTGGGGAGGCTTACGAGCAGTACTTC
TRBD2	TRBV19	TRBJ2-5	.	CASSEDTSGREFSSIQETQYF	TGTGCCAGTAGTGAGGATACTAGCGGGAGGGAATTCTCATCTATACAAGAGACCCAGTACTTC
.	TRBV6-2/TRBV6-3	TRBJ1-1	few	CASSYGEAYTEAFF	TGTGCCAGCAGTTACGGCGAGGCTTACACTGAAGCTTTCTTT
TRBD2	TRBV6-4	TRBJ2-7	.	CASRALAGEGYEQYF	TGTGCCAGCAGAGCACTAGCGGGAGAGGGGTACGAGCAGTACTTC
.	TRBV7-6	TRBJ2-7	.	CASSNTYEQYF	TGTGCCAGCAGCAACACCTACGAGCAGTACTTC
.	TRBV6-5	TRBJ1-3	.	CASSYAGDGNTIYF	TGTGCCAGCAGTTATGCCGGGGATGGAAACACCATATATTTT
TRBD2	TRBV7-9	TRBJ2-1	few	CASSLSGRGEQFF	TGTGCCAGCAGCTTAAGCGGGAGGGGAGAGCAGTTCTTC